The 7 T cell receptor beta chains below all came from one sample that was sequenced in a study of somatic mutations in cytotoxic T cells in rheumatoid arthritis. Method: immunoSEQ multiplex PCR; TCRdb's copy keeps in-frame clones and lacks some. This sample has approximately 11,000 clones, with 70% to 85% found just once. Sequenced input: CD8+ T cells sorted from blood. The receptors here all came from a woman aged 40-49 years in good health.

This clone was picked up a small number of times. The J gene is TRBJ2-2, the V gene TRBV27, with 12 bases fitting TRBD2. J was trimmed by 5 bases and V by 4 bases; bases with no gene match: 14. CDR3 size: 19 residues. Per germline, CDR1 MNHEY and CDR2 SMNVEV (reference sequence). CDR3 sequence (DNA): TGTGCCAGCAGTTCGACCCTAGCGGGAGGGCCCGTTGGAACCGGGGAGCTGTTTTTT. It codes for CASSSTLAGGPVGTGELFF.

This clone was observed a few times. V and J are TRBV6-5 and TRBJ1-2, with 8 bases matching TRBD1. Germline CDR1 reads MNHEY; CDR2 reads SVGAGI. The junction had 8 bases not matched to a gene; V was cut back by 5 bases and J by 6 bases. The CDR3 is 14 residues long. CDR3 loop: CASSRGQEANGYTF. CDR3 sequence (DNA): TGTGCCAGCAGTCGGGGACAGGAGGCAAATGGCTACACCTTC.

The chain is built from TRBV27 and TRBJ1-4; D is possibly TRBD1 (5 bases). The CDR3 has 15 amino acids. Trimming removed 1 base at V and 5 bases at J, with 11 bases between. Germline lookup yields CDR1 MNHEY and CDR2 SMNVEV (reference sequence). The CDR3 DNA is TGTGCCAGCAGTTTATGGGCGCGGGGGAATGAAAAACTGTTTTTT. Protein product: CASSLWARGNEKLFF. The full variable domain, with the rest looked up from reference TRBV27 and TRBJ1-4, is EAQVTQNPRYLITVTGKKLTVTCSQNMNHEYMSWYRQDPGLGLRQIYYSMNVEVTDKGDVPEGYKVSRKEKRNFPLILESPSPNQTSLYFCASSLWARGNEKLFFGSGTQLSVL.

The chain combines TRBV9 with TRBJ2-7; tentative D call: TRBD1 (6 bases). Per the germline V gene, CDR1 is SGDLS and CDR2 is YYNGEE. The length of the CDR3 is 14 residues. The V end was cut by 0 bases, the J end by 3 bases, with 10 bases between. CDR3 protein: CASSVGDTGYEQYF. The CDR3 coding sequence is TGTGCCAGCAGCGTAGGGGACACAGGCTACGAGCAGTACTTC. Combining the CDR3 with reference TRBV9 and TRBJ2-7 gives the whole variable domain DSGVTQTPKHLITATGQRVTLRCSPRSGDLSVYWYQQSLDQGLQFLIQYYNGEERAKGNILERFSAQQFPDLHSELNLSSLELGDSALYFCASSVGDTGYEQYFGPGTRLTVT.

The chain uses TRBV27 and TRBJ2-7; D is uncertain. The CDR3 totals 15 residues. Germline-derived CDR1 and CDR2 are MNHEY and SMNVEV (reference sequence). The V gene lost 3 bases and the J gene lost 1 base, with 13 bases spanning the gap. CDR3: CASSLSGVLSYEQYV. In DNA, the CDR3 is TGTGCCAGCAGTTTGTCGGGTGTGTTATCCTACGAGCAGTACGTC.

The chain joins TRBV29-1 to TRBJ1-2, with unresolved D. Germline CDR1 SQVTM, CDR2 ANQGSEA. The V and J ends lost 4 bases and 4 bases respectively, with 10 bases between them. The CDR3 is 12 amino acids. The CDR3 loop reads CSVVERPYGYTF. CDR3 sequence (DNA): TGCAGCGTTGTAGAGAGGCCCTATGGCTACACCTTC.

The chain links TRBV5-1 to TRBJ1-1, with D tentatively TRBD1 (5 bases). The CDR3 is 14 amino acids. The V and J ends lost 0 bases and 2 bases respectively, with 8 bases between them. Germline CDR1 and CDR2: SGHRS and YFSETQ. CDR3 amino acids: CASSLGGGNTEAFF. CDR3 nucleotide sequence: TGCGCCAGCAGCTTGGGGGGGGGTAACACTGAAGCTTTCTTT.